This T cell receptor beta chain is drawn from a study of blood T cell repertoires in COVID-19. For the study at large: Acute-phase and convalescent COVID-19 samples originated in the United States, Italy and Spain. From T cells, B-cell-depleted T cells, or PBMCs came the material, which was cDNA or gDNA.

Germline V gives CDR1 KGHSH, CDR2 LQKENI. V lost 0 bases and J lost 0, with 14 bases in between. CDR3 size: 17 residues. In the authors' workflow: Amplification of reference gene primers provided the estimated nucleated cell counts. The repertoire was sequenced with immunoSEQ multiplex PCR; TCRdb's copy has only in-frame clones and lacks some. D and trimming were read from the DNA, whereas the V and J calls and clone size are those reported in that table. The data contain around 63,000 clones, roughly 86% of them singletons. The chain couples TRBV18 to TRBJ2-5; D may be TRBD2 (5 bases). The sequencing input was peripheral blood. This TCR was sampled from a man aged 45-65 years with active COVID-19. The CDR3 reads CASSPPVRAEYQETQYF. The CDR3 DNA reads TGTGCCAGCTCACCACCTGTCCGAGCGGAATACCAAGAGACCCAGTACTTC.